A single sample is the source of the 21 T cell receptor beta chains below, sequenced in a study of T cell responses to AZD1222 COVID-19 vaccine. Generated by immunoSEQ multiplex PCR, the TCRdb table keeps only in-frame clones and is missing some. This table has roughly 110,000 clones, around nine tenths appearing once. The specimen was peripheral blood, collected 28 days after the second AZD1222 dose. The receptors come from an adult who received the AZD1222 COVID-19 vaccine.

The V call is TRBV28, the J call TRBJ1-2; D gene unclear. Germline CDR1 is MDHEN and CDR2 is SYDVKM. Trimming removed 8 bases from V and 4 bases from J, with 8 bases in between. The CDR3 is made up of 11 amino acids. This CDR3 is CASAWGYGYTF. The CDR3 region has the DNA TGTGCCAGCGCCTGGGGCTATGGCTACACCTTC.

The chain combines TRBV12-3 or TRBV12-4 with TRBJ1-6, with D unresolved. V lost 6 bases to trimming and J lost 6 bases, with 3 bases between them. CDR3 length equals 11 residues. CDR3 DNA sequence: TGTGCCAGCAGCGCTAATTCACCCCTCCACTTT. Translated: CASSANSPLHF.

The chain links TRBV10-3 to TRBJ1-5; D call uncertain. In germline, CDR1 is ENHRY, CDR2 SYGVKD. V dropped 3 bases and J dropped 0 bases, with 9 bases sitting between them. The length of the CDR3 is 15 residues. CDR3 region: CAISDGGNSNQPQHF. In DNA form, the CDR3 reads TGTGCCATCAGTGACGGCGGCAATAGCAATCAGCCCCAGCATTTT.

This clone has a handful of counts. The CDR3 loop is CASSSGQGVYEQYF. CDR3 nucleotides: TGTGCCAGCAGCTCGGGACAGGGGGTTTACGAGCAGTACTTC. The chain has TRBV7-9 and TRBJ2-7; 11 nucleotides align to TRBD1. CDR3 length: 14 amino acids. V was pared by 4 bases and J by 4 bases, with 3 bases of the junction left unmatched. The germline V gene has CDR1 SEHNR and CDR2 FQNEAQ (reference sequence).

A few counts support this clone. The chain uses TRBV12-3 or TRBV12-4 and TRBJ1-2; D is unclear. V lost 7 bases and J 5 bases, leaving 14 bases between the germline ends. The CDR3 has 13 amino acids. This CDR3 reads CASTPGGPYGYTF. The CDR3 DNA reads TGTGCCAGCACCCCGGGAGGACCTTATGGCTACACCTTC.

J is TRBJ2-3 and V is TRBV5-4; 8 nucleotides match TRBD1. V was clipped by 2 bases and J by 6 bases; unmatched bases: 8. The CDR3 length is 15 residues. Germline CDR1 SGHNT, CDR2 YYREEE (reference sequence). CDR3 sequence reads: CASSLPGTGPDTQYF. The CDR3 region has the DNA TGTGCCAGCAGCTTACCCGGGACAGGCCCGGATACGCAGTATTTT.

For the CDR3, the DNA is TGTGCCAGCAGTTTGGGCCGGGGGGGATTAAATGAGCAGTTCTTC. Amino acids: CASSLGRGGLNEQFF. This chain joins TRBV27 and TRBJ2-1; the match to TRBD2 covers 8 bases. The trim removed 3 bases at V and 7 bases at J, leaving 8 bases unmatched. CDR1 is MNHEY, CDR2 SMNVEV, per germline (reference sequence). This CDR3 has 15 amino acids.

The chain is built from TRBV10-2 and TRBJ1-6; perhaps TRBD1 as D (5 bases). This CDR3 contains 16 residues. Trimming cost V 3 bases and J 0 bases, with 9 bases left between them. Germline V gene lookup returns CDR1 WSHSY and CDR2 SAAADI. This CDR3 is CASSEQVDSYNSPLHF. DNA of the CDR3: TGCGCCAGCAGTGAACAGGTGGACTCCTATAATTCACCCCTCCACTTT.

This chain joins TRBV11-2 and TRBJ2-4; 8 positions match TRBD2. The J segment lost 7 bases and the V segment lost 3 bases, leaving 2 bases of the junction unmatched. The CDR3 is 13 residues long. Germline V gives CDR1 SGHAT, CDR2 FQNNGV. The CDR3 bases are TGTGCCAGCAGCTTCCCGGGAGGGAACATTCAGTACTTC. Its translation is CASSFPGGNIQYF.

This clone was counted a single time. In DNA form, the CDR3 reads TGTGCCAGCAGCTTGCAGGGCAGCGCCAATGAGCAGTTCTTC. Its translation is CASSLQGSANEQFF. This chain joins TRBV5-4 and TRBJ2-1; D is perhaps TRBD1 (5 bases). In germline, CDR1 is SGHNT, CDR2 YYREEE (reference sequence). The CDR3 is 14 amino acids. Between the trimmed V and J ends, which lost 1 base and 6 bases, there was a span of 11 bases.

The gene calls are TRBV11-2 and TRBJ2-1, with D perhaps given as TRBD1 or TRBD2 (6 bases each). V lost 4 bases to trimming and J lost 16 bases, with 17 bases between them. The CDR3 loop spans 12 amino acids. Germline loops: CDR1 SGHAT, CDR2 FQNNGV. This chain's CDR3 is CASSSAKGGPFF. The CDR3 DNA follows: TGTGCCAGCAGCTCTGCGAAGGGGGGACCTTTCTTC.

This clone was seen just once. The chain recombines TRBV30 with TRBJ2-4; no definite D call. V lost 4 bases to trimming and J lost 3 bases, with 16 bases between them. CDR3 size: 15 residues. Germline CDR1 and CDR2: GTSNPN and SVGIG (reference sequence). CDR3 sequence: CAWTPITKVKNIQYF. CDR3 nucleotide sequence: TGTGCCTGGACCCCTATAACTAAGGTCAAAAACATTCAGTACTTC.

This sequence joins TRBV14 and TRBJ2-1; 9 bases map to TRBD2. This CDR3 is 16 amino acids long. The germline CDR1 and CDR2 sequences are SGHDN and FVKESK. J was trimmed by 6 bases and V by 0 bases; bases with no gene match: 6. The CDR3 loop is CASSQDPLAGINEQFF. The CDR3 DNA sequence: TGTGCCAGCAGCCAAGATCCACTAGCGGGTATCAATGAGCAGTTCTTC.

The V call is TRBV19, the J call TRBJ2-7; D is unclear. This CDR3 is built from 13 residues. Germline V gene sequence: CDR1 LNHDA, CDR2 SQIVND (reference sequence). V was shortened by 4 bases and J by 2 bases, with 9 bases between the two germline ends. In DNA, the CDR3 is TGTGCCAGTAGTACGGGCCGAACCTACGAGCAGTACTTC. Encoded protein: CASSTGRTYEQYF.

The chain is built from TRBV6-5 and TRBJ1-6; 7 nucleotides agree with TRBD1. After removal of 4 bases from V and 9 bases from J, the junction contained 9 bases not matched to a gene. Germline V CDR1 and CDR2: MNHEY, SVGAGI. The CDR3 covers 15 residues. CDR3 loop: CASSLNRGVGSPLHF. CDR3 DNA: TGTGCCAGCAGTTTGAACAGGGGCGTCGGTTCACCCCTCCACTTT.

The genes are TRBV30 and TRBJ2-5, with unresolved D. This CDR3 region has 11 residues. Per germline, CDR1 GTSNPN and CDR2 SVGIG (reference sequence). Trimming cost V 7 bases and J 2 bases, with 8 bases left between them. CDR3 bases: TGTGCCTCGACGGATCAAGAGACCCAGTACTTC. This gives the protein CASTDQETQYF.

CDR3 loop: CASSSGQKYYGYTF. The CDR3 nucleotides read TGTGCCAGCAGTTCAGGACAGAAGTACTATGGCTACACCTTC. The V gene is TRBV28, the J gene TRBJ1-2; possible D gene TRBD1, 6 bases. The germline gives CDR1 MDHEN, CDR2 SYDVKM. Deletions cut 4 bases from V and 3 bases from J, with 12 bases between. This CDR3 region has 14 residues.

The rearrangement uses TRBV27 and TRBJ1-4; no clear D. Trimming removed 3 bases at V and 10 bases at J, with 6 bases between. Germline CDR1 is MNHEY and CDR2 is SMNVEV (reference sequence). This CDR3 is 11 amino acids long. The CDR3 here is CASSFGAKLFF. In DNA form, the CDR3 reads TGTGCCAGCAGTTTTGGTGCAAAACTGTTTTTT.

V is TRBV11-2 and J is TRBJ2-7; D remains ambiguous. Trimming shortened V by 5 bases and J by 4 bases, and 18 bases separated the two germline ends. The CDR3 consists of 15 residues. Per germline, CDR1 SGHAT and CDR2 FQNNGV. CDR3 in DNA: TGTGCCAGCAGCCATCTGTCGACAAAAAAATACGAGCAGTACTTC. Translating it yields CASSHLSTKKYEQYF. Variable domain in full (rest from reference TRBV11-2 and TRBJ2-7): EAGVAQSPRYKIIEKRQSVAFWCNPISGHATLYWYQQILGQGPKLLIQFQNNGVVDDSQLPKDRFSAERLKGVDSTLKIQPAKLEDSAVYLCASSHLSTKKYEQYFGPGTRLTVT.

This clone was seen only once. The chain combines TRBV28 with TRBJ2-7, with 8 nucleotides matching TRBD1. V shed 2 bases and J 0 bases; nucleotides not matched to a gene: 0. Germline V lookup: CDR1 MDHEN, CDR2 SYDVKM. This CDR3 has 14 residues. DNA for the CDR3: TGTGCCAGCAGTTTAACAGGGGGCTCCTACGAGCAGTACTTC. It specifies CASSLTGGSYEQYF.

This clone was detected a few times. V is TRBV29-1 and J is TRBJ1-1; tentative D call: TRBD1 (6 bases). The CDR3 covers 12 residues. In germline, CDR1 is SQVTM, CDR2 ANQGSEA. V lost 8 bases and J 10 bases, leaving 20 bases between the germline ends. The CDR3 loop is CSLSRGQKGAFF. CDR3 in DNA: TGCAGCCTCAGCCGGGGACAAAAGGGAGCTTTCTTT.